These T cell receptor beta chains were read from a single sample in a study of persistence of HIV-infected CD4 T cells. The antigens of these receptors remain unknown. Only in-frame clones appear in the TCRdb table, and some are missing; sequencing was by immunoSEQ multiplex PCR. The profile covers about 30,000 clones, with about four fifths appearing a single time and roughly 0.86% taken by the ten largest. This specimen was CD4+ T cells sorted from PBMCs after 18-hour stimulation, taken from a patient who received antiretroviral therapy. The receptors come from an adult man with HIV who was CMV-seropositive. CDR3s include the opening cysteine and the closing phenylalanine or tryptophan. The D gene is left open where the match is weak.

CDR3 protein: CASSFLPIRGQKNIQYF
CDR3 DNA: TGTGCCAGCAGCTTCCTCCCCATACGGGGCCAAAAAAACATTCAGTACTTC
V gene: TRBV7-2
D gene: .
J gene: TRBJ2-4

CDR3 protein: CATSRSLAEQFF
CDR3 DNA: TGTGCCACCAGCAGATCTTTAGCAGAGCAGTTCTTC
V gene: TRBV15
D gene: .
J gene: TRBJ2-1

CDR3 protein: CASSPVETEAFF
CDR3 DNA: TGTGCCAGCTCACCGGTCGAGACTGAAGCTTTCTTT
V gene: TRBV18
D gene: .
J gene: TRBJ1-1

CDR3 protein: CASSQDPVSGGMIGNTEAFF
CDR3 DNA: TGCGCCAGCAGCCAAGATCCGGTTTCAGGGGGCATGATCGGCAACACTGAAGCTTTCTTT
V gene: TRBV4-3
D gene: TRBD1
J gene: TRBJ1-1

CDR3 protein: CASISRGVGANVLTF
CDR3 DNA: TGTGCCAGCATCTCGAGAGGGGTTGGGGCCAACGTCCTGACTTTC
V gene: TRBV6-5
D gene: .
J gene: TRBJ2-6

CDR3 protein: CASSFSGGFSTDTQYF
CDR3 DNA: TGTGCCAGCAGCTTCTCAGGGGGCTTTAGCACAGATACGCAGTATTTT
V gene: TRBV7-2
D gene: TRBD1
J gene: TRBJ2-3

CDR3 protein: CASSPSGQARIGSPLHF
CDR3 DNA: TGCGCCAGCAGTCCCTCAGGACAGGCCCGGATAGGGTCACCCCTCCACTTT
V gene: TRBV23-1
D gene: TRBD1
J gene: TRBJ1-6

CDR3 protein: CASSRDRGLTEAFF
CDR3 DNA: TGTGCCAGCAGCCGGGACAGGGGGCTAACTGAAGCTTTCTTT
V gene: TRBV6-5
D gene: TRBD1
J gene: TRBJ1-1

CDR3 protein: CASATVTYEQYF
CDR3 DNA: TGTGCCAGCGCGACAGTCACCTACGAGCAGTACTTC
V gene: TRBV2
D gene: .
J gene: TRBJ2-7

CDR3 protein: CASSLQTGGSYNEQFF
CDR3 DNA: TGTGCCAGCAGCTTACAGACAGGGGGCTCCTACAATGAGCAGTTCTTC
V gene: TRBV7-9
D gene: TRBD1
J gene: TRBJ2-1

CDR3 protein: CASSFDGLTEAFF
CDR3 DNA: TGTGCCAGCAGCTTTGACGGGCTCACTGAAGCTTTCTTT
V gene: TRBV7-2
D gene: .
J gene: TRBJ1-1

CDR3 protein: CASSITGGEVGGNTIYF
CDR3 DNA: TGTGCCAGCAGCATCACAGGGGGCGAGGTGGGAGGAAACACCATATATTTT
V gene: TRBV9
D gene: TRBD1
J gene: TRBJ1-3

CDR3 protein: CASSLPEAFF
CDR3 DNA: TGTGCCAGCAGCCTCCCCGAAGCTTTCTTT
V gene: TRBV14
D gene: .
J gene: TRBJ1-1

CDR3 protein: CAISDYGYTF
CDR3 DNA: TGTGCCATCAGTGATTATGGCTACACCTTC
V gene: TRBV10-3
D gene: .
J gene: TRBJ1-2